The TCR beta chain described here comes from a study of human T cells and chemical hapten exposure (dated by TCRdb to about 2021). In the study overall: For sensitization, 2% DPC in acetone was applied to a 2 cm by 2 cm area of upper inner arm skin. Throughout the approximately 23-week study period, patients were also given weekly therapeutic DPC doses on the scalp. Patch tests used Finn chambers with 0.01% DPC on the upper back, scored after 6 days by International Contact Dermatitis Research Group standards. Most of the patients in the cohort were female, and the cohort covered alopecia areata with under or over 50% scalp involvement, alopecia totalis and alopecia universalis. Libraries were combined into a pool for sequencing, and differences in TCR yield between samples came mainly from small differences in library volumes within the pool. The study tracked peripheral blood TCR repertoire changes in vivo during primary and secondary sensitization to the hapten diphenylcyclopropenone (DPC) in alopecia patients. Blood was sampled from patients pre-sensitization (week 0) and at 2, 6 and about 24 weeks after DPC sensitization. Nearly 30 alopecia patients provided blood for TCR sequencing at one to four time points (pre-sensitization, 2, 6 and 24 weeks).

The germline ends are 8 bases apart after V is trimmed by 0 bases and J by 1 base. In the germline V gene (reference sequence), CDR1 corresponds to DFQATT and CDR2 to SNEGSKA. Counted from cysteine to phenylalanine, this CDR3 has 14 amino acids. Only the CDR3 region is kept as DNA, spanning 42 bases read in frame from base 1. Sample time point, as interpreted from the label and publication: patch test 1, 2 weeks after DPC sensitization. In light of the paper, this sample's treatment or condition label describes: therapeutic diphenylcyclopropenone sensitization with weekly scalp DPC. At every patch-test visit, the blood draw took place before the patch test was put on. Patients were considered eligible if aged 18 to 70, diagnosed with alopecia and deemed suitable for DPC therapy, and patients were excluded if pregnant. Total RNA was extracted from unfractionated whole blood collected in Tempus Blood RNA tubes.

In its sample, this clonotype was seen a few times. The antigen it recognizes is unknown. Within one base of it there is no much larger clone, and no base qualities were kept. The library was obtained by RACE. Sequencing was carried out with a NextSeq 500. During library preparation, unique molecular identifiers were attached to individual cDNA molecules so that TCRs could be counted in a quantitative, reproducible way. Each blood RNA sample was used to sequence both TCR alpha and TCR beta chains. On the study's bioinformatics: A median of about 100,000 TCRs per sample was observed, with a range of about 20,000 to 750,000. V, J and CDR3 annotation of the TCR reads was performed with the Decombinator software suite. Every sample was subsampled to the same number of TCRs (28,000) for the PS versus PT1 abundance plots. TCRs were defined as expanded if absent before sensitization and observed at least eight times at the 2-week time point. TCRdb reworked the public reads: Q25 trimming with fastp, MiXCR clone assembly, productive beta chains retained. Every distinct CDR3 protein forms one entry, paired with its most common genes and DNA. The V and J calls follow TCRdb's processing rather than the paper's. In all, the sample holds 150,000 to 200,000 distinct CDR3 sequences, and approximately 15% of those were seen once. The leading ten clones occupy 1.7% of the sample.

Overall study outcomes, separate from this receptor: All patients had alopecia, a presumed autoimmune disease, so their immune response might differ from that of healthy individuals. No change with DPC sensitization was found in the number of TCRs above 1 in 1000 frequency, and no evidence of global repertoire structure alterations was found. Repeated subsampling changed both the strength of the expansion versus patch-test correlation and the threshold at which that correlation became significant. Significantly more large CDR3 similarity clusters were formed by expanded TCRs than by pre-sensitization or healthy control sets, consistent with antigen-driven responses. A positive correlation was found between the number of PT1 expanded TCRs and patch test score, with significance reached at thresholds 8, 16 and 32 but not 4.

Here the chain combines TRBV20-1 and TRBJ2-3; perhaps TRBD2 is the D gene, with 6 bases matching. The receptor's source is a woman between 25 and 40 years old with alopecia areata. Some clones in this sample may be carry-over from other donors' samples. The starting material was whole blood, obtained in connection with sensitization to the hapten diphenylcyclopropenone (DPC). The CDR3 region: CSAREAGGTDTQYF. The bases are TGCAGTGCTAGAGAAGCGGGTGGCACAGATACGCAGTATTTT.